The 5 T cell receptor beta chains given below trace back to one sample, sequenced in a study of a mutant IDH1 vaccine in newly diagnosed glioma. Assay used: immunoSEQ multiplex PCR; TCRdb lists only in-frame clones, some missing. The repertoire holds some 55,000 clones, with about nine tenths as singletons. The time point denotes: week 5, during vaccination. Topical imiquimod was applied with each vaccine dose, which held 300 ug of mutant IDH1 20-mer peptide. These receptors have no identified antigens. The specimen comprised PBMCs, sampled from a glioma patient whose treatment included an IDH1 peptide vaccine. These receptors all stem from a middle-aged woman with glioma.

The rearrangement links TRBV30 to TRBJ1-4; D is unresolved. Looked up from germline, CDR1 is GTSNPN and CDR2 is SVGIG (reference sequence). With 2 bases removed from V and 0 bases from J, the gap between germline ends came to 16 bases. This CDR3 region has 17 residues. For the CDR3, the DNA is TGTGCCTGGAGTCCAGGCGCCCCTGGCTCAACTAATGAAAAACTGTTTTTT. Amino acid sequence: CAWSPGAPGSTNEKLFF.

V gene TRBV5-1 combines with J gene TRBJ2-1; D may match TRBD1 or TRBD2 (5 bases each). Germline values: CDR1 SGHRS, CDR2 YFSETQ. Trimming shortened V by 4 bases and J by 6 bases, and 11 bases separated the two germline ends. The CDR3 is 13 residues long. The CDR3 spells CASSGDGFNEQFF. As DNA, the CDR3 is TGCGCCAGCAGCGGGGACGGGTTCAATGAGCAGTTCTTC.

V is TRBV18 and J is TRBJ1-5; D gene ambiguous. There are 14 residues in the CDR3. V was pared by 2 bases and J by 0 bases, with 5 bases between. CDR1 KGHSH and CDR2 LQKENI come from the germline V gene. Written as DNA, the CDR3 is TGTGCCAGCTCACCAGCAGATAGCAATCAGCCCCAGCATTTT. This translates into CASSPADSNQPQHF. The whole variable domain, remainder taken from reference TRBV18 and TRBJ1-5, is NAGVMQNPRHLVRRRGQEARLRCSPMKGHSHVYWYRQLPEEGLKFMVYLQKENIIDESGMPKERFSAEFPKEGPSILRIQQVVRGDSAAYFCASSPADSNQPQHFGDGTRLSIL.

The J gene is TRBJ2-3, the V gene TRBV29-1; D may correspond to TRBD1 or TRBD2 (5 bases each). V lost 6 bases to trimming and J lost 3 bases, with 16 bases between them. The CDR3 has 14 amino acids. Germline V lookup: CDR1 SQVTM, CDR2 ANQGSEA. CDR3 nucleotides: TGCAGCGTCGTTGGACAAGGGAGTACAGATACGCAGTATTTT. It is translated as CSVVGQGSTDTQYF.

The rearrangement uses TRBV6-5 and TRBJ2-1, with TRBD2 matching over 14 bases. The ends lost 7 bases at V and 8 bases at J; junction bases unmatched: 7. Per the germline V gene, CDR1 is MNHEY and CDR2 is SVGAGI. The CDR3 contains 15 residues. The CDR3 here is CASTRLAGGRDEQFF. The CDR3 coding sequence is TGTGCCAGCACCAGACTAGCGGGGGGGCGGGATGAGCAGTTCTTC.